One and the same sample provided the 25 T cell receptor beta chains below, sequenced in a study of T cell repertoires in cytomegalovirus infection. TCRdb re-derived calls from the reads in MiXCR, one entry per CDR3 protein. This table holds over 250,000 distinct CDR3 sequences, roughly 26% found once. Material for sequencing was PBMCs. Receptors originate from a human donor in good health (CMV status not recorded). Some clones in this sample may be carry-over from other donors' samples.

The chain recombines TRBV12-3 or TRBV12-4 with TRBJ2-3; D gene uncertain. V lost 6 bases and J lost 7, with 8 bases in between. This CDR3 is 11 amino acids long. CDR3 DNA: TGTGCCAGCAGCTCAACCAATACGCAGTATTTT. Translation: CASSSTNTQYF.

This clonotype was recorded a few times. This chain connects TRBV7-9 to TRBJ2-2; 11 bases agree with TRBD1. The CDR3 sequence is 14 residues long. Germline V gene lookup returns CDR1 SEHNR and CDR2 FQNEAQ (reference sequence). Trimming at V came to 5 bases and at J to 6 bases, leaving 2 bases not matched to a gene. The CDR3 DNA reads as TGTGCCAGCAGCATGGGACAGGGGGCCGGGGAGCTGTTTTTT. Its translation is CASSMGQGAGELFF.

The chain's CDR3 is CATSAPDFPLGGEQFF. CDR3 bases: TGTGCCACCAGTGCCCCGGACTTCCCACTCGGAGGAGAGCAGTTCTTC. V and J are TRBV24-1 and TRBJ2-1, with D maybe TRBD2 (5 bases). The CDR3 runs 16 residues. Trimming took 5 bases from V and 10 from J, leaving 23 bases between them. Germline values: CDR1 KGHDR, CDR2 SFDVKD.

The gene calls are TRBV14 and TRBJ2-2; D remains ambiguous. Per the germline V gene, CDR1 is SGHDN and CDR2 is FVKESK. With 1 base removed from V and 4 bases from J, the gap between germline ends came to 10 bases. CDR3 length equals 15 residues. This chain's CDR3 is CASSQVIHGTGELFF. In DNA, the CDR3 is TGTGCCAGCAGCCAAGTTATCCATGGCACCGGGGAGCTGTTTTTT.

This clonotype has a handful of counts. The CDR3 DNA reads as TGTGCCAGCAGCTTAGTTTCAGCGGGAGGGCGCTATGAGCAGTTCTTC. Translating it yields CASSLVSAGGRYEQFF. The V gene is TRBV7-2, the J gene TRBJ2-1, with 10 bases fitting TRBD2. The CDR3 sequence is 16 residues long. The V gene end was trimmed by 1 base and the J gene end by 8 bases; junction bases not matched to a gene: 8. Germline lookup yields CDR1 SGHTA and CDR2 FQGNSA.

This clonotype was counted only a few times. The chain is built from TRBV28 and TRBJ2-5, with D possibly being TRBD2 (7 bases). CDR3 size: 14 residues. The V gene's germline CDR1 is MDHEN and CDR2 SYDVKM. The ends were cut back, 6 bases at V and 2 bases at J, with 13 bases in the middle. The CDR3 loop reads CASRGGPGQETQYF. For the CDR3, the DNA is TGTGCCAGCAGGGGGGGGCCTGGGCAAGAGACCCAGTACTTC.

The gene calls are TRBV7-9 and TRBJ1-5; D is unresolved. V lost 1 base and J lost 5, with 9 bases in between. The CDR3 is 14 amino acids. CDR1 is SEHNR and CDR2 is FQNEAQ in the germline V gene (reference sequence). CDR3 loop: CASSLVGADQPQHF. Written as DNA, the CDR3 is TGTGCCAGCAGCTTAGTAGGTGCGGATCAGCCCCAGCATTTT. Looking up the rest from reference TRBV7-9 and TRBJ1-5 gives the full variable domain: DTGVSQNPRHKITKRGQNVTFRCDPISEHNRLYWYRQTLGQGPEFLTYFQNEAQLEKSRLLSDRFSAERPKGSFSTLEIQRTEQGDSAMYLCASSLVGADQPQHFGDGTRLSIL.

This clonotype appeared many times. V is TRBV7-2 and J is TRBJ2-2; D call uncertain. Trimming left V 0 bases short and J 3 bases short, with 2 bases between. This CDR3 has 13 amino acids. CDR1 SGHTA and CDR2 FQGNSA come from the germline V gene. The CDR3 region has the DNA TGTGCCAGCAGCTTAGCCTACACCGGGGAGCTGTTTTTT. Its translation: CASSLAYTGELFF.

There are many counts of this clonotype. This chain uses TRBV12-3 or TRBV12-4 with TRBJ2-2; 8 bases map to TRBD1. Germline trimming cut 5 bases from V and 5 bases from J; bases unmatched to any gene: 4. This CDR3 spans 14 amino acids. The CDR3 region is CASSGQGGTGELFF. The DNA for the CDR3 is TGTGCCAGCAGTGGACAGGGAGGAACCGGGGAGCTGTTTTTT.

The chain combines TRBV7-2 with TRBJ2-7; 9 bases align to TRBD2. Trimming at V came to 1 base and at J to 0 bases, leaving 1 base not matched to a gene. This CDR3 has 15 residues. The germline V gene encodes CDR1 SGHTA and CDR2 FQGNSA. The CDR3 DNA reads TGTGCCAGCAGCTTAGTTAGCGGGAGCTCCTACGAGCAGTACTTC. This sequence encodes CASSLVSGSSYEQYF.

The chain carries TRBV28 and TRBJ2-7, with D possibly called TRBD1 or TRBD2 (5 bases each). This CDR3 spans 16 amino acids. The germline CDR1 and CDR2 sequences are MDHEN and SYDVKM. Trimming stripped 4 bases from V and 0 bases from J, with 16 bases between. CDR3 sequence: CASSSPEGRYSYEQYF. The CDR3 region has the DNA TGTGCCAGCAGTTCCCCCGAGGGGCGGTACTCCTACGAGCAGTACTTC.

The rearrangement joins TRBV3-1 to TRBJ1-5; D gene ambiguous. The germline V and J ends were trimmed by 1 base and 4 bases, with 11 bases remaining between them. This CDR3 spans 15 amino acids. CDR1 and CDR2 from the germline V gene are LGHDT and YNNKEL (reference sequence). The CDR3 nucleotides are TGTGCCAGCAGCCAAGGTGAGGGCAGGAATCAGCCCCAGCATTTT. Protein product: CASSQGEGRNQPQHF.

This clonotype was seen ten or more times. The chain employs TRBV7-2 and TRBJ2-7, with D perhaps matching TRBD2 (6 bases). The germline CDR1 and CDR2 sequences are SGHTA and FQGNSA. This CDR3 comprises 15 residues. The V end lost 1 base, the J end lost 5 bases, and 15 bases lay between the germline ends. The CDR3 DNA reads TGTGCCAGCAGCTTAGGACCCGGGAGTAACCACGAGCAGTACTTC. Protein sequence: CASSLGPGSNHEQYF. Looking up the rest from reference TRBV7-2 and TRBJ2-7 gives the full variable domain: GAGVSQSPSNKVTEKGKDVELRCDPISGHTALYWYRQSLGQGLEFLIYFQGNSAPDKSGLPSDRFSAERTGGSVSTLTIQRTQQEDSAVYLCASSLGPGSNHEQYFGPGTRLTVT.

The CDR3 DNA is TGTGCCAGCAGTTTAAGTTCTTCACGTGGTGAGACCCAGTACTTC. As protein: CASSLSSSRGETQYF. The J gene is TRBJ2-5, the V gene TRBV28; D remains unclear. Germline V CDR1 and CDR2: MDHEN, SYDVKM. The CDR3 is made up of 15 amino acids. The V end was cut by 2 bases, the J end by 5 bases, with 15 bases between.

The rearrangement links TRBV27 to TRBJ1-2; 8 bases line up with TRBD1. Germline V gene lookup returns CDR1 MNHEY and CDR2 SMNVEV (reference sequence). This CDR3 has 17 amino acids. V lost 0 bases, J lost 6 bases, and 12 bases stayed unmatched. CDR3 nucleotides: TGTGCCAGCAGTTTATCGACAGGGGCCACCCAAAGGGATGGCTACACCTTC. Its translation: CASSLSTGATQRDGYTF.

V usage is TRBV28 and J usage is TRBJ2-3; tentative D call: TRBD2 (6 bases). The V gene's germline CDR1 is MDHEN and CDR2 SYDVKM. This CDR3 is built from 15 residues. The V end was cut by 6 bases, the J end by 0 bases, with 13 bases between. The CDR3 sequence is CASRTTGGSTDTQYF. In DNA, the CDR3 is TGTGCCAGCAGAACCACCGGGGGTAGCACAGATACGCAGTATTTT.

The CDR3 sequence: CASSHSGGTNQPQHF. The CDR3 DNA sequence: TGTGCCAGCAGCCACTCAGGGGGGACTAATCAGCCCCAGCATTTT. The V call is TRBV9, the J call TRBJ1-5; 7 nucleotides line up with TRBD1. V shed 4 bases and J 4 bases; nucleotides not matched to a gene: 8. The CDR3 contains 15 residues. CDR1 is SGDLS, CDR2 YYNGEE, per germline.

This clonotype came up many times. The rearrangement uses TRBV7-9 and TRBJ2-3; D gene uncertain. V was trimmed by 6 bases and J by 6 bases, leaving 4 bases between them. The CDR3 loop spans 10 amino acids. Germline V gene sequence: CDR1 SEHNR, CDR2 FQNEAQ (reference sequence). CDR3 in DNA: TGTGCCAGCAGTTCGGATACGCAGTATTTT. This codes for CASSSDTQYF.

V gene TRBV28 combines with J gene TRBJ2-7; TRBD1 aligns across 11 bases. Germline assignment: CDR1 MDHEN and CDR2 SYDVKM. V was clipped by 3 bases and J by 4 bases; unmatched bases: 5. This CDR3 has 15 residues. Here the CDR3 reads CASSFTGTGGYEQYF. The CDR3 nucleotides read TGTGCCAGCAGTTTTACCGGGACAGGGGGTTACGAGCAGTACTTC.

This clonotype has more than one count but fewer than ten. The chain couples TRBV2 to TRBJ1-6; 7 bases line up with TRBD1. CDR3 length equals 17 residues. Germline V lookup: CDR1 SNHLY, CDR2 FYNNEI. Trimming cost V 4 bases and J 0 bases; bases outside gene matches: 6. The CDR3 nucleotides are TGTGCCAGCAGTGGGGGAGGGGGCAGCTCCTATAATTCACCCCTCCACTTT. Its protein is CASSGGGGSSYNSPLHF. Drawing the rest from reference TRBV2 and TRBJ1-6, the complete variable domain is EPEVTQTPSHQVTQMGQEVILRCVPISNHLYFYWYRQILGQKVEFLVSFYNNEISEKSEIFDDQFSVERPDGSNFTLKIRSTKLEDSAMYFCASSGGGGSSYNSPLHFGNGTRLTVT.

This clonotype was recorded a few times. This rearrangement joins TRBV7-9 to TRBJ2-1, with a possible D match to TRBD1 (6 bases). The CDR3 length is 16 residues. V lost 5 bases and J lost 0, with 14 bases in between. Germline CDR1 is SEHNR and CDR2 is FQNEAQ (reference sequence). The CDR3 protein is CASSGQTGLSYNEQFF. In DNA, the CDR3 is TGTGCCAGCAGCGGGCAAACAGGGCTCTCCTACAATGAGCAGTTCTTC.

This clonotype has more than one count but fewer than ten. This sequence joins TRBV6-2 or TRBV6-3 and TRBJ2-3, with D hard to call. The CDR3 consists of 16 residues. Germline loops: CDR1 MNHEY, CDR2 SVGEGT. The V end lost 4 bases, the J end lost 2 bases, and 16 bases lay between the germline ends. Here the CDR3 DNA reads TGTGCCAGCAGTTCCTCAGAACACTCCCTCACAGATACGCAGTATTTT. The encoded protein is CASSSSEHSLTDTQYF.

This chain connects TRBV7-2 to TRBJ2-5; TRBD2 matches at 8 bases. The CDR3 extends over 16 amino acids. Germline V gene data show CDR1 as SGHTA and CDR2 as FQGNSA. J was trimmed by 5 bases and V by 1 base; bases with no gene match: 9. CDR3 DNA sequence: TGTGCCAGCAGCTTAGGAGGCAGCGGGAGTTTGGAGACCCAGTACTTC. This translates into CASSLGGSGSLETQYF.

This clonotype was counted many times. The chain links TRBV28 to TRBJ1-2; D may be TRBD1 (5 bases). CDR1 and CDR2 from the germline V gene are MDHEN and SYDVKM. This CDR3 contains 14 residues. V was pared by 7 bases and J by 2 bases, with 14 bases between. The CDR3 sequence is CASNRYRGNYGYTF. The CDR3 coding sequence is TGTGCCAGCAACCGTTACCGGGGCAACTATGGCTACACCTTC.

The sample holds a few counts of this clonotype. The chain is built from TRBV28 and TRBJ1-6; D unclear. V dropped 8 bases and J dropped 6 bases, with 8 bases sitting between them. The CDR3 is 12 residues long. Looked up from germline, CDR1 is MDHEN and CDR2 is SYDVKM. DNA of the CDR3: TGTGCCAGCGATGGGAGTAATTCACCCCTCCACTTT. The encoded protein is CASDGSNSPLHF.